The 16 T cell receptor beta chains listed next were all sequenced from one sample in a study of cytomegalovirus exposure and HLA in healthy donors. Assay used: immunoSEQ multiplex PCR; TCRdb lists only in-frame clones, some missing. The sample shows roughly 300,000 clones, roughly 90% of them seen only once. The source material was PBMCs. Source of these receptors: a woman aged 18-30 years in good health and CMV-seronegative.

The V gene is TRBV20-1, the J gene TRBJ2-5; TRBD1 is a possible D gene (6 bases). Germline V gives CDR1 DFQATT, CDR2 SNEGSKA (reference sequence). V was pared by 3 bases and J by 13 bases, with 12 bases between. This CDR3 region has 10 residues. Here the CDR3 reads CSARTGPRYF. In nucleotides, the CDR3 is TGCAGTGCTAGGACAGGCCCTAGGTACTTC.

This chain joins TRBV25-1 and TRBJ1-4; D uncertain. Trimming shortened V by 1 base and J by 7 bases, and 7 bases separated the two germline ends. The CDR3 contains 13 residues. In germline, CDR1 is MGHDK, CDR2 SYGVNS. In nucleotides, the CDR3 is TGTGCCAGCAGTGAATCCCCTACTGAAAAACTGTTTTTT. It specifies CASSESPTEKLFF.

CDR3 sequence reads: CASVGGSSPYYEQYF. The CDR3 bases are TGTGCCAGCGTCGGCGGGAGTTCCCCCTACTACGAGCAGTACTTC. The rearrangement uses TRBV27 and TRBJ2-7, with 7 bases matching TRBD2. Germline V lookup: CDR1 MNHEY, CDR2 SMNVEV (reference sequence). The length of the CDR3 is 15 residues. V was pared by 8 bases and J by 3 bases, with 13 bases of the junction left unmatched.

This rearrangement joins TRBV6-1 to TRBJ2-2; possibly TRBD1 for D (5 bases). The germline gives CDR1 MNHNS, CDR2 SASEGT. V dropped 3 bases and J dropped 4 bases, with 12 bases sitting between them. This CDR3 region has 15 residues. CDR3 sequence (DNA): TGTGCCAGCAGTGATGGCAGGGTCCGCACCGGGGAGCTGTTTTTT. It is translated as CASSDGRVRTGELFF.

This chain joins TRBV6-1 and TRBJ1-5, with TRBD1 as a possible D gene (5 bases). Per germline, CDR1 MNHNS and CDR2 SASEGT. The CDR3 contains 15 residues. The V gene lost 2 bases and the J gene lost 6 bases, with 14 bases spanning the gap. CDR3 sequence (DNA): TGTGCCAGCAGTGAAAGCCACGGAGGGGTTCAGCCCCAGCATTTT. It yields the protein CASSESHGGVQPQHF.

The V and J genes are TRBV5-1 and TRBJ2-5; D might be TRBD2 (6 bases). This CDR3 has 14 residues. Between the trimmed V and J ends, which lost 4 bases and 4 bases, there was a span of 14 bases. Germline V gene lookup returns CDR1 SGHRS and CDR2 YFSETQ. The CDR3 sequence is CASSLSGVAETQYF. The CDR3 coding sequence is TGCGCCAGCAGCCTCTCGGGAGTGGCAGAGACCCAGTACTTC. Full variable domain (rest looked up from reference TRBV5-1 and TRBJ2-5): KAGVTQTPRYLIKTRGQQVTLSCSPISGHRSVSWYQQTPGQGLQFLFEYFSETQRNKGNFPGRFSGRQFSNSRSEMNVSTLELGDSALYLCASSLSGVAETQYFGPGTRLLVL.

This clone was seen a few times. The sample carries other DNA sequences with the same CDR3. The chain couples TRBV28 to TRBJ1-1, with 9 bases that match TRBD1. This CDR3 comprises 14 residues. Germline CDR1 and CDR2: MDHEN and SYDVKM. The V and J ends lost 3 bases and 1 base, in that order; junction bases with no gene match: 0. CDR3: CASSLTGGNTEAFF. The CDR3 nucleotides are TGTGCCAGCAGTTTGACAGGGGGGAACACTGAAGCTTTCTTT.

This sequence joins TRBV27 and TRBJ1-6; 11 nucleotides align to TRBD1. Germline CDR1 is MNHEY and CDR2 is SMNVEV (reference sequence). This CDR3 contains 16 residues. V lost 4 bases to trimming and J lost 4 bases; unmatched junction nucleotides: 3. As DNA, the CDR3 is TGTGCCAGCAGTTGGACAGGGGGCCCTTATAATTCACCCCTCCACTTT. It translates to CASSWTGGPYNSPLHF.

V gene TRBV30 combines with J gene TRBJ1-2; 10 bases align to TRBD1. The germline V gene encodes CDR1 GTSNPN and CDR2 SVGIG (reference sequence). V shed 2 bases, J shed 3 bases, and the junction held 6 bases outside the gene matches. The CDR3 totals 15 residues. DNA of the CDR3: TGTGCCTGGAGTTTTGGACAGGGGGGTGACTATGGCTACACCTTC. This sequence encodes CAWSFGQGGDYGYTF.

This chain connects TRBV6-6 to TRBJ2-2, with TRBD2 identical over 9 bases. Unmatched junction bases numbered 4, after V lost 0 bases and J lost 5 bases. The CDR3 contains 16 residues. The germline V gene encodes CDR1 MNHNY and CDR2 SVGAGI (reference sequence). This CDR3 is CASSYSILAGTGELFF. CDR3 sequence (DNA): TGTGCCAGCAGTTACTCGATCCTAGCGGGAACCGGGGAGCTGTTTTTT.

The gene calls are TRBV5-1 and TRBJ2-1; 8 bases map to TRBD1. With V trimmed by 4 bases and J by 8 bases, 11 bases remained unmatched. The germline V gene encodes CDR1 SGHRS and CDR2 YFSETQ. This CDR3 is built from 15 residues. The chain's CDR3 is CASSLLGQGRDEQFF. The CDR3 region has the DNA TGCGCCAGCAGCCTATTAGGACAGGGTCGGGATGAGCAGTTCTTC.

The rearrangement joins TRBV2 to TRBJ2-1; 7 nucleotides line up with TRBD2. With 7 bases clipped from V and 1 base from J, the junction kept 4 bases outside the gene matches. The CDR3 length is 14 residues. Per the germline V gene, CDR1 is SNHLY and CDR2 is FYNNEI. CDR3 in amino acids: CASNPGGSYNEQFF. Here the CDR3 DNA reads TGTGCCAGCAATCCGGGAGGATCCTACAATGAGCAGTTCTTC. The full variable domain, rest sourced from reference TRBV2 and TRBJ2-1, is EPEVTQTPSHQVTQMGQEVILRCVPISNHLYFYWYRQILGQKVEFLVSFYNNEISEKSEIFDDQFSVERPDGSNFTLKIRSTKLEDSAMYFCASNPGGSYNEQFFGPGTRLTVL.

The table lists this clone with a count of one. V usage is TRBV4-1 and J usage is TRBJ2-7, with TRBD2 identical over 12 bases. This CDR3 has 15 amino acids. The junction had 4 bases not matched to a gene; V was cut back by 1 base and J by 6 bases. Germline CDR1 MGHRA, CDR2 YSYEKL. As DNA, the CDR3 is TGCGCCAGCAGCCAAGGGGCTAGCGGGAGGGGCGAGCAGTACTTC. Translated: CASSQGASGRGEQYF.

CDR3 sequence: CASSLIRRENIQYF. The CDR3 region has the DNA TGTGCCAGCAGTCTCATCCGGAGGGAGAACATTCAGTACTTC. The chain combines TRBV28 with TRBJ2-4, with a weak D call TRBD2 (6 bases). Trimming took 5 bases from V and 7 from J, leaving 15 bases between them. CDR1 and CDR2 from the germline V gene are MDHEN and SYDVKM. The CDR3 is 14 residues long.

V usage is TRBV2 and J usage is TRBJ2-7; 8 nucleotides align to TRBD1. The germline V gene encodes CDR1 SNHLY and CDR2 FYNNEI. This CDR3 is built from 14 residues. Trimming at V came to 6 bases and at J to 6 bases, leaving 10 bases not matched to a gene. The DNA for the CDR3 is TGTGCCAGCAGACTGGACAGGGAGTATGCCGAGCAGTACTTC. It yields the protein CASRLDREYAEQYF.

On this clone: The sample contains more than one DNA sequence encoding this CDR3. The rearrangement uses TRBV5-1 and TRBJ2-7; 7 nucleotides align to TRBD1. The CDR3 length is 12 residues. Germline trimming cut 4 bases from V and 5 bases from J; bases unmatched to any gene: 3. Germline V gene lookup returns CDR1 SGHRS and CDR2 YFSETQ. CDR3 in amino acids: CASSPDRDEQYF. The CDR3 DNA follows: TGCGCCAGCAGCCCCGACAGGGACGAGCAGTACTTC.